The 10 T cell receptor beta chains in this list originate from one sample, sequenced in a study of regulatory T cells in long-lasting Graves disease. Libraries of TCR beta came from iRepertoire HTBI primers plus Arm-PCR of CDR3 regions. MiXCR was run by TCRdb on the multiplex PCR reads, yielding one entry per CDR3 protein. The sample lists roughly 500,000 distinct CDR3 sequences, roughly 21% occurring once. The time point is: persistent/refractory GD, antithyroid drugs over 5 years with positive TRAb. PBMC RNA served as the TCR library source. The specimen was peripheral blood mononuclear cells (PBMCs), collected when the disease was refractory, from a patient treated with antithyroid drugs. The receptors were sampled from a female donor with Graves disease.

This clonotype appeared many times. The CDR3 reads CSVEPGFNYGYTF. The CDR3 bases are TGCAGCGTTGAACCGGGATTCAACTATGGCTACACCTTC. This rearrangement joins TRBV29-1 to TRBJ1-2; D remains ambiguous. CDR3 size: 13 residues. V lost 2 bases and J lost 2, with 9 bases in between. The germline V gene has CDR1 SQVTM and CDR2 ANQGSEA.

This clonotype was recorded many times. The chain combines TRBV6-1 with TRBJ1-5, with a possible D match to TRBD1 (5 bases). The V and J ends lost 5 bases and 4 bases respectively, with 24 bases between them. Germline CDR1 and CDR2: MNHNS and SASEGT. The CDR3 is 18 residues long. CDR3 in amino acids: CASSQILTEEYGNQPQHF. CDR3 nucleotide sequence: TGTGCCAGCAGTCAGATACTGACAGAGGAGTATGGAAATCAGCCCCAGCATTTT.

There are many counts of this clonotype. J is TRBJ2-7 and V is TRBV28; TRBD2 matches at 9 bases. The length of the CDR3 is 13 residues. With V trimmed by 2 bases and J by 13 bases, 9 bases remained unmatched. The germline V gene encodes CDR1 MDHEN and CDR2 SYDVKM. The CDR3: CASSLERLAVRYF. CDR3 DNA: TGTGCCAGCAGTTTAGAGAGACTAGCGGTCCGCTACTTC. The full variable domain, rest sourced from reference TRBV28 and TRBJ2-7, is DVKVTQSSRYLVKRTGEKVFLECVQDMDHENMFWYRQDPGLGLRLIYFSYDVKMKEKGDIPEGYSVSREKKERFSLILESASTNQTSMYLCASSLERLAVRYFGPGTRLTVT.

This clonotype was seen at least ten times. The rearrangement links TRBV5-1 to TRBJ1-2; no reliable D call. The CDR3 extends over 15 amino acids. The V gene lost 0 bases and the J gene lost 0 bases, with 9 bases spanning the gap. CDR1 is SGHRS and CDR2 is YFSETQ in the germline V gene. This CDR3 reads CASSLDRLTNYGYTF. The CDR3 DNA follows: TGCGCCAGCAGCTTGGACCGGTTGACTAACTATGGCTACACCTTC.

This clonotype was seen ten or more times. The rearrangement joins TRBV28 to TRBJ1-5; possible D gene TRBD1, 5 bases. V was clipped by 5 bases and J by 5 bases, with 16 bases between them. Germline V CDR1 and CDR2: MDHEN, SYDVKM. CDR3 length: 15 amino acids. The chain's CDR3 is CASSPLRGYDQPQHF. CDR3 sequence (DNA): TGTGCCAGCAGTCCCCTGCGGGGGTACGATCAGCCCCAGCATTTT.

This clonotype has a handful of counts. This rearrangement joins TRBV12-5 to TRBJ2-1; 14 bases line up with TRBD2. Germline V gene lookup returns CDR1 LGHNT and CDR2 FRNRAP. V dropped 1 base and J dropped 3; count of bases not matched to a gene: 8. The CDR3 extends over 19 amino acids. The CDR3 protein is CASGLDPGLAGVRYNEQFF. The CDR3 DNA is TGTGCTAGTGGTTTGGACCCGGGACTAGCGGGAGTCCGCTACAATGAGCAGTTCTTC.

The CDR3 bases are TGCAGTGCTAGAGGGCCCGGGGGGCGAGCCACTGAAGCTTTCTTT. Encoded protein: CSARGPGGRATEAFF. V is TRBV20-1 and J is TRBJ1-1, with D possibly matching TRBD1 (6 bases). Between the trimmed V and J ends, which lost 1 base and 4 bases, there was a span of 16 bases. Germline CDR1 is DFQATT and CDR2 is SNEGSKA (reference sequence). The CDR3 is made up of 15 amino acids.

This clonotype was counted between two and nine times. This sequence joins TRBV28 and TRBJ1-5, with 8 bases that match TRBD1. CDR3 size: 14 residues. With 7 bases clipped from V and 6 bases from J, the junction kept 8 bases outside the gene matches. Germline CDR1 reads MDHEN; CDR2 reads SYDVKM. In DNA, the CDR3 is TGTGCCAGCATCCCAACCACAGGGGGTCAGCCCCAGCATTTT. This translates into CASIPTTGGQPQHF.

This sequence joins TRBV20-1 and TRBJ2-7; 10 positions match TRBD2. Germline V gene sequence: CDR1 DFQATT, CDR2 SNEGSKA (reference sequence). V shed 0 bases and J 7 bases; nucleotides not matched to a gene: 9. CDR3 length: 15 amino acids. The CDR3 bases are TGCAGTGCTAGAGATTTAACTAGCGGGAAGAGAGAGCAGTACTTC. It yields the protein CSARDLTSGKREQYF.

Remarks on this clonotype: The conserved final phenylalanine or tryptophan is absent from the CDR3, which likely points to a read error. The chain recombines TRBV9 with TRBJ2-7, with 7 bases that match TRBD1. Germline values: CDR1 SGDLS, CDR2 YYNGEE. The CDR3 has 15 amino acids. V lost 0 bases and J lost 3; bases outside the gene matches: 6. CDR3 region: CASSVGTGPLYEQYS. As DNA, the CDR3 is TGTGCCAGCAGCGTAGGGACAGGCCCTCTCTACGAGCAGTACTCC.